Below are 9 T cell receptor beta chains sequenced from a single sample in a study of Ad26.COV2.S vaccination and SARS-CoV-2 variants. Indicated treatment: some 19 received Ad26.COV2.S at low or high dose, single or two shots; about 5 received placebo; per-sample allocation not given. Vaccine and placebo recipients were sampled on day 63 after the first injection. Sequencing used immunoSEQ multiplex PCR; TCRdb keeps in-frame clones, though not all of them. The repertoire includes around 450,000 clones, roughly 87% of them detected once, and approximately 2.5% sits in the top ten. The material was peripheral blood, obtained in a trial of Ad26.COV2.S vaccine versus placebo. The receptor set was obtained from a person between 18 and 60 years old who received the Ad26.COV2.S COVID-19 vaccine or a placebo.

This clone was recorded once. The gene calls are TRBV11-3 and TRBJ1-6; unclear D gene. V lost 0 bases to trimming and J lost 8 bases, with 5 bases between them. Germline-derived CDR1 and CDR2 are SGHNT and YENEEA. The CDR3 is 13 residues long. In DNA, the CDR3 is TGTGCCAGCAGCTTAGATCGGGATTCACCCCTCCACTTT. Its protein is CASSLDRDSPLHF.

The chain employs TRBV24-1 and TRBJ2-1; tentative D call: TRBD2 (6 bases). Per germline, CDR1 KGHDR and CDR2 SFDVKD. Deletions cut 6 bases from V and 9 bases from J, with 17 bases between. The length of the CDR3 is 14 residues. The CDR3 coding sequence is TGTGCCACCAGTCGAGAAGGCGGGGCCTTTGAGCAGTTCTTC. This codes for CATSREGGAFEQFF.

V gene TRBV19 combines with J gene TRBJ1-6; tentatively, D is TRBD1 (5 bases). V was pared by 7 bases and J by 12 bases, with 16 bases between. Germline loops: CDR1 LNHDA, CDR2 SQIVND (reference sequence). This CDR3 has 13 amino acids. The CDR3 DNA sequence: TGTGCCAGTAATACACCAGGGAAAGTACCCCTCCACTTT. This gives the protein CASNTPGKVPLHF.

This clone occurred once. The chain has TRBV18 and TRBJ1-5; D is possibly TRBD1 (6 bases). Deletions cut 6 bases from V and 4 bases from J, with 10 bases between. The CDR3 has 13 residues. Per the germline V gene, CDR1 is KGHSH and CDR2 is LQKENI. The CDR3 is CASSQDRNQPQHF. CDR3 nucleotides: TGTGCCAGCTCGCAGGACAGAAATCAGCCCCAGCATTTT.

The CDR3 nucleotides read TGCGCCAGCAGCCAAGGGTCCACCTACGAGCAGTACTTC. Translating it yields CASSQGSTYEQYF. The rearrangement links TRBV4-1 to TRBJ2-7; no clear D. V lost 1 base and J 2 bases, leaving 6 bases between the germline ends. The CDR3 totals 13 residues. Germline CDR1 and CDR2: MGHRA and YSYEKL.

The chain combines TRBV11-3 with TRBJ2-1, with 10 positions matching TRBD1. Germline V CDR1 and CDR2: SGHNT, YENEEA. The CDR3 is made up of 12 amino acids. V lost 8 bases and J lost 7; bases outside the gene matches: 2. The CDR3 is CASGQGGNEQFF. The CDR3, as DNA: TGTGCCAGCGGACAGGGGGGAAATGAGCAGTTCTTC.

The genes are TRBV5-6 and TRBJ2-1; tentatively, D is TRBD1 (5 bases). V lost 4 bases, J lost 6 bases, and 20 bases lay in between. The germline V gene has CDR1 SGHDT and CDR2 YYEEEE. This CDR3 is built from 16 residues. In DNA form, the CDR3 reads TGTGCCAGCAGCAGGGCTACAGGTCTCCTAGTCAATGAGCAGTTCTTC. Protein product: CASSRATGLLVNEQFF.

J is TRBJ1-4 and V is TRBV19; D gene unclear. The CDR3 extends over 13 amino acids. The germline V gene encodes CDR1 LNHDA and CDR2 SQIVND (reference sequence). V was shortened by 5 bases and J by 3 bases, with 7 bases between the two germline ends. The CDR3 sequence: CASSADSNEKLFF. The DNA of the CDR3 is TGTGCCAGTAGTGCGGACTCTAATGAAAAACTGTTTTTT.

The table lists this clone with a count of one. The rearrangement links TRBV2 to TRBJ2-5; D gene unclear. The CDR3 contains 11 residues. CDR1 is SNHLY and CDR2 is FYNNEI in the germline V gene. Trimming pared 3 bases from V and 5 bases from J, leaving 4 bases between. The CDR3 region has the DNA TGTGCCAGCAGTGAGTGGGAGACCCAGTACTTC. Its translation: CASSEWETQYF.